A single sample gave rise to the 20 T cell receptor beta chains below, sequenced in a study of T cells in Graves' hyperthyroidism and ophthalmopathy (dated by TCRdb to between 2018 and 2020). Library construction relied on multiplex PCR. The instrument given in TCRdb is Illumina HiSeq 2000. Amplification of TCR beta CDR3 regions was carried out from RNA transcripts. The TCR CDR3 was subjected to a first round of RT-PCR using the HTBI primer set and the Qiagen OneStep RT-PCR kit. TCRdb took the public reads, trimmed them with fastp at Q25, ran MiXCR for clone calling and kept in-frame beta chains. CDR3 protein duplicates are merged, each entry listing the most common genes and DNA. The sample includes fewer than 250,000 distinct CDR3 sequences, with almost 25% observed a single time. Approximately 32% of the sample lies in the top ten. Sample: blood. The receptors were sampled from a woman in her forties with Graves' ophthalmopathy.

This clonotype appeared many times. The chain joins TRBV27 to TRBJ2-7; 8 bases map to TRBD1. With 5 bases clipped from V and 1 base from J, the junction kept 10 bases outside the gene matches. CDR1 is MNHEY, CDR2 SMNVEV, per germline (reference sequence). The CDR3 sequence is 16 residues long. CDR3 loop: CASSPDPWTGSYEQYF. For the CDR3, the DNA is TGTGCCAGCAGTCCGGACCCCTGGACAGGGTCCTACGAGCAGTACTTC.

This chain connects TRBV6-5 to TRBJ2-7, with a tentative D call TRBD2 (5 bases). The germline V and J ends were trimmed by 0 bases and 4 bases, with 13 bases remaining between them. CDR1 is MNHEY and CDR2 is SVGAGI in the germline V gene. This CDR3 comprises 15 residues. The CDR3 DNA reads TGTGCCAGCAGTTACTCTCTGGGAGTGGGATACGAGCAGTACTTC. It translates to CASSYSLGVGYEQYF.

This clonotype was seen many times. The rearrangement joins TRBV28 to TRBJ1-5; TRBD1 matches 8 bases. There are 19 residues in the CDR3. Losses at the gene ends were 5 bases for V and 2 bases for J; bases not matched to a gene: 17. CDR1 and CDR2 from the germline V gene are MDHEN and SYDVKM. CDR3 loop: CASSLLGTGTLMGNQPQHF. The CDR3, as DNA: TGTGCCAGCAGTCTTCTAGGGACAGGCACCCTGATGGGCAATCAGCCCCAGCATTTT.

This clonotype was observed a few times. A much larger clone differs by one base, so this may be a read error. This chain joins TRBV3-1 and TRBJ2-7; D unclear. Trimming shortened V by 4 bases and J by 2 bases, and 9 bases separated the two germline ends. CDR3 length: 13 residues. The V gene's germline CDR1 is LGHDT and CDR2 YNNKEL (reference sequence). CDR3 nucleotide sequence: TGTGCCAGCAGCCCGACAACTGCCTACGAGCAGTACTTC. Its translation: CASSPTTAYEQYF.

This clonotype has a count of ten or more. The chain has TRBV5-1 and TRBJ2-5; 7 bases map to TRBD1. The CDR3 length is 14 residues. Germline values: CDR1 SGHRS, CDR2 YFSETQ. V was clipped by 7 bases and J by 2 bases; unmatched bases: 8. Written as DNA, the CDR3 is TGCGCCAGCTCCAGGGGGACAGCTCAAGAGACCCAGTACTTC. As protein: CASSRGTAQETQYF.

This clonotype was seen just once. The CDR3 bases are TGTGCCATCAGTGACCACAGGGGCGGGAACATTCAGTACTTC. It is translated as CAISDHRGGNIQYF. This chain connects TRBV10-3 to TRBJ2-4; 7 nucleotides line up with TRBD1. The junction had 6 bases not matched to a gene; V was cut back by 3 bases and J by 7 bases. Germline values: CDR1 ENHRY, CDR2 SYGVKD. The CDR3 has 14 amino acids.

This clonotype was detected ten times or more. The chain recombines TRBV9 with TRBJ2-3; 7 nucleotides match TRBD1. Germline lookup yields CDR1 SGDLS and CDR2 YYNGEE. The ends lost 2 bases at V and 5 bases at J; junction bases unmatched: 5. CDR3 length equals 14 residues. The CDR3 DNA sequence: TGTGCCAGCAGCGTCAAGGGGGCAAGAGATACGCAGTATTTT. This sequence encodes CASSVKGARDTQYF. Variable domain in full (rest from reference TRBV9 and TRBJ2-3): DSGVTQTPKHLITATGQRVTLRCSPRSGDLSVYWYQQSLDQGLQFLIQYYNGEERAKGNILERFSAQQFPDLHSELNLSSLELGDSALYFCASSVKGARDTQYFGPGTRLTVL.

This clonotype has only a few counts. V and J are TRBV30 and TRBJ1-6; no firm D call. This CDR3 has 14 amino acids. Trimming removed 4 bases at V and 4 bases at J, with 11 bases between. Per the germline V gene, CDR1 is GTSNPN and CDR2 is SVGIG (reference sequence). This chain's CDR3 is CAWISRGYNSPLHF. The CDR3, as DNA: TGTGCCTGGATCAGCCGGGGTTATAATTCACCCCTCCACTTT.

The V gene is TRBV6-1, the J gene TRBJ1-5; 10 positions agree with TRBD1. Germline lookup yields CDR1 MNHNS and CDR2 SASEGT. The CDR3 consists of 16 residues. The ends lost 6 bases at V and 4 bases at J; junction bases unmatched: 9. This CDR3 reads CASRNDPGQGNQPQHF. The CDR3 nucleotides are TGTGCCAGCAGGAATGATCCGGGACAGGGGAATCAGCCCCAGCATTTT.

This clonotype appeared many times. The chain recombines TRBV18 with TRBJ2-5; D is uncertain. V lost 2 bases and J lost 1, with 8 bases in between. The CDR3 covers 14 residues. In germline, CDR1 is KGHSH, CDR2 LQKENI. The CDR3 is CASSPDNIQETQYF. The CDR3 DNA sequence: TGTGCCAGCTCACCAGATAATATCCAAGAGACCCAGTACTTC.

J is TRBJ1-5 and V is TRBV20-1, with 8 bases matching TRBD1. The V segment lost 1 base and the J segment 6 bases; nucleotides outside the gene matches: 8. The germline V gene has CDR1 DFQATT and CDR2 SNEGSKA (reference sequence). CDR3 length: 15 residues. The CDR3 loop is CSARVQGARVQPQHF. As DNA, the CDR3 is TGCAGTGCTAGAGTTCAGGGGGCCCGGGTTCAGCCCCAGCATTTT.

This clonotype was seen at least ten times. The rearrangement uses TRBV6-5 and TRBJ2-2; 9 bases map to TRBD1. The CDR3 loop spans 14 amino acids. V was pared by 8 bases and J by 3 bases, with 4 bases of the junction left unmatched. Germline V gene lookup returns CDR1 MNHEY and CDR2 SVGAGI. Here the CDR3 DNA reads TGTGCCAGCGAACAGGGGGCAGACACCGGGGAGCTGTTTTTT. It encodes CASEQGADTGELFF.

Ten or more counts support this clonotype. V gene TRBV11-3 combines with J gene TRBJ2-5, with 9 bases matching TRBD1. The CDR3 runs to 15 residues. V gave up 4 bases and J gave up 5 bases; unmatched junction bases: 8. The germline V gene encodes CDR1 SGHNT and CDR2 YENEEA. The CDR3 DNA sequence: TGTGCCAGCAGCTGGGGACAGGGATTGGGTGAGACCCAGTACTTC. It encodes CASSWGQGLGETQYF.

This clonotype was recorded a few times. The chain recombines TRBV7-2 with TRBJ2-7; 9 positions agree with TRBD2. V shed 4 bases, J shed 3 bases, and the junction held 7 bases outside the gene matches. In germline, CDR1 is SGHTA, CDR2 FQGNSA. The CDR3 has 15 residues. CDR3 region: CASSSASGENYEQYF. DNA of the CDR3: TGTGCCAGCAGCTCCGCTAGCGGGGAAAACTACGAGCAGTACTTC.

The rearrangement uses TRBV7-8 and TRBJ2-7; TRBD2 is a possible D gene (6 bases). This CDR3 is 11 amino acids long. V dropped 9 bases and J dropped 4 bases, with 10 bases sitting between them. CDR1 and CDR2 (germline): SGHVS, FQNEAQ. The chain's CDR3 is CASAGKYEQYF. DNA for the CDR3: TGTGCCAGTGCGGGGAAGTACGAGCAGTACTTC. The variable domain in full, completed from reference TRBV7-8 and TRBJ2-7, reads GAGVSQSPRYKVAKRGQDVALRCDPISGHVSLFWYQQALGQGPEFLTYFQNEAQLDKSGLPSDRFFAERPEGSVSTLKIQRTQQEDSAVYLCASAGKYEQYFGPGTRLTVT.

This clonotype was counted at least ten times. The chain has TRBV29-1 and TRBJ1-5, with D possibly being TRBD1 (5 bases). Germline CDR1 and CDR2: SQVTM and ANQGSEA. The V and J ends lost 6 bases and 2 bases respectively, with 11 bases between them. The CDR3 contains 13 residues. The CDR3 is CSVRDGGNQPQHF. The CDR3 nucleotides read TGCAGCGTCAGGGATGGGGGCAATCAGCCCCAGCATTTT.

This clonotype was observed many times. The CDR3 protein is CASGGAGPSGNTIYF. CDR3 nucleotides: TGTGCCAGCGGGGGGGCAGGGCCCTCTGGAAACACCATATATTTT. This chain uses TRBV2 with TRBJ1-3; maybe TRBD1 (6 bases). Germline CDR1 is SNHLY and CDR2 is FYNNEI. This CDR3 comprises 15 residues. V lost 8 bases, J lost 0 bases, and 14 bases lay in between.

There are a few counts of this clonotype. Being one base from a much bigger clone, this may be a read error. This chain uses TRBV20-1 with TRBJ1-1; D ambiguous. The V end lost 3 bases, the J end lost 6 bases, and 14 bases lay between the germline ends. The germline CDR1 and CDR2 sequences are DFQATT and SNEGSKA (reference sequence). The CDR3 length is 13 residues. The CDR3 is CSARIIGSSEAFF. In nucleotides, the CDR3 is TGCAGTGCTAGGATTATAGGCAGCTCTGAAGCTTTCTTT.

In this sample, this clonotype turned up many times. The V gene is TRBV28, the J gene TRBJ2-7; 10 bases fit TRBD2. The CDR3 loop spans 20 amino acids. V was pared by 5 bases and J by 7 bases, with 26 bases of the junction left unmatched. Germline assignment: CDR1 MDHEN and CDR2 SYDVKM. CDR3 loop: CASSHRVQVPTSGSPVEQYF. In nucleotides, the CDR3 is TGTGCCAGCAGTCATAGGGTCCAGGTCCCGACTAGCGGGTCTCCTGTAGAGCAGTACTTC.

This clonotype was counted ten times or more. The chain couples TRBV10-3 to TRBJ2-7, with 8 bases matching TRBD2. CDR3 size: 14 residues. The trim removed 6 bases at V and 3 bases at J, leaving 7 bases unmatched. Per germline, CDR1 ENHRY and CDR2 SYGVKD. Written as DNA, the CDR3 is TGTGCCATCAGGGGCGCGGGAGGCCTCTACGAGCAGTACTTC. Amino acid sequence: CAIRGAGGLYEQYF.